Each of the 3 T cell receptor beta chains below was sequenced from the same sample in a study of T cells expressing NK-cell markers. One entry per CDR3 protein, without DNA, is what TCRdb gives after re-calling the 5' RACE reads. In all, the sample yields more than 250,000 distinct CDR3 sequences. Sequenced input: blood T cells: a sorted CD56 or NKG2C T cell subset, CD4+ or CD8+ T cells, or bulk PBMC T cells (not recorded which). These receptors came from a young man in good health.

The chain joins TRBV19 to TRBJ2-2; TCRdb gives TRBD1 as the D gene, but with no DNA this cannot be confirmed. CDR1 LNHDA and CDR2 SQIVND come from the germline V gene (reference sequence). The CDR3 has 17 amino acids. CDR3 region: CASSFSPRTGGTGELFF.

The gene calls are TRBV6-1 and TRBJ2-3; absent DNA, TCRdb's TRBD1 call cannot be checked. CDR3 length: 14 residues. In germline, CDR1 is MNHNS, CDR2 SASEGT. CDR3 region: CASSRRTGLDTQYF.

This chain links TRBV29-1 with TRBJ1-1; TCRdb's assignment of TRBD1 cannot be checked, as there is no DNA. Germline values: CDR1 SQVTM, CDR2 ANQGSEA. The CDR3 totals 13 residues. The CDR3 here is CSVEGARGTEAFF.